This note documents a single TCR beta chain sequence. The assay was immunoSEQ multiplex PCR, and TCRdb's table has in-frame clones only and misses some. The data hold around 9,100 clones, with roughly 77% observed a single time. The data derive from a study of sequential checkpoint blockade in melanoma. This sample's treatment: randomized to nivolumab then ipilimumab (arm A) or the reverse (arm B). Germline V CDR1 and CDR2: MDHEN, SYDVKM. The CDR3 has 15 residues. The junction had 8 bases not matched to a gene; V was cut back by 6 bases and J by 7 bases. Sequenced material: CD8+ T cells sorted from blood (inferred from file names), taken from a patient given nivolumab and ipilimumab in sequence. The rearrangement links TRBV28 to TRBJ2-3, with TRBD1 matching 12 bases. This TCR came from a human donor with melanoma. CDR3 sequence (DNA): TGTGCCAGCAGCGAACCGGGGACAGGGGGCCATACGCAGTATTTT. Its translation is CASSEPGTGGHTQYF.